This T cell receptor beta chain was sequenced during a study of cytomegalovirus exposure and HLA in healthy donors. Study observations and caveats: A missense variant in DCLRE1C was later tied to TCR beta V- and J-gene trimming.

PCR primers comprised 60 Vbeta and 13 Jbeta primers. The protocol was immunoSEQ multiplex PCR, while the TCRdb copy is restricted to in-frame clones and leaves out a portion. This table holds around 99,000 clones, roughly 80% found once. V was clipped by 1 base and J by 2 bases; unmatched bases: 5. The CDR3 has 15 amino acids. Germline CDR1 and CDR2: MGHRA and YSYEKL. This clone was observed a handful of times. Its specificity is unknown. The sequenced sample was PBMCs. This chain uses TRBV4-1 with TRBJ2-7, with 7 positions matching TRBD2. The clonotype comes from a man aged 35-49 years in good health and CMV-seronegative. The CDR3 DNA reads as TGCGCCAGCAGCCAAGTAGGCGGGGGTCCCTACGAGCAGTACTTC. Protein product: CASSQVGGGPYEQYF.